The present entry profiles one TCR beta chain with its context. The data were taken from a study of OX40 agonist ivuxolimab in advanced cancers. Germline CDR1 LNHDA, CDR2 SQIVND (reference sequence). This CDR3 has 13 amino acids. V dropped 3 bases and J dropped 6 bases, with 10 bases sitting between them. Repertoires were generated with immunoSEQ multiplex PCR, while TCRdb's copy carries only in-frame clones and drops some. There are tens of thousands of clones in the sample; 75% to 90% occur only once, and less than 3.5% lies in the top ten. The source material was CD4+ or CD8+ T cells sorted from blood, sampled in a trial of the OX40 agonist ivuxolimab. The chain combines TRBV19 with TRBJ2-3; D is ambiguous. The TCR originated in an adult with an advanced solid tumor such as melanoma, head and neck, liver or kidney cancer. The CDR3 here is CASSIDISDTQYF. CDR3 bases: TGTGCCAGTAGTATCGACATCTCTGATACGCAGTATTTT.